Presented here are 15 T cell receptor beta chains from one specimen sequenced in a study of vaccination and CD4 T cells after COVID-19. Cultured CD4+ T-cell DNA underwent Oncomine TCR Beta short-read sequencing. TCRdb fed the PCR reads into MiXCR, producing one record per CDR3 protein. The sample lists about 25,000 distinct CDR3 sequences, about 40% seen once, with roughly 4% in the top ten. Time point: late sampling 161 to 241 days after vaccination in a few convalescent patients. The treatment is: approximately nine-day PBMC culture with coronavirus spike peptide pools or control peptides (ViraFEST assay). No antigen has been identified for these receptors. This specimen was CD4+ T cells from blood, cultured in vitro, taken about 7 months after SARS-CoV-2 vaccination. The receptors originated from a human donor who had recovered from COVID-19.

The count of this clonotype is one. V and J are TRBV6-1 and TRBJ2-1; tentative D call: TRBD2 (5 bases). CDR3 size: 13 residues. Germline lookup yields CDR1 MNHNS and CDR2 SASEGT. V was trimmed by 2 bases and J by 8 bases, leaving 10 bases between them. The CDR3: CASSETRGHEQFF. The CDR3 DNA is TGTGCCAGCAGTGAAACACGCGGGCATGAGCAGTTCTTC.

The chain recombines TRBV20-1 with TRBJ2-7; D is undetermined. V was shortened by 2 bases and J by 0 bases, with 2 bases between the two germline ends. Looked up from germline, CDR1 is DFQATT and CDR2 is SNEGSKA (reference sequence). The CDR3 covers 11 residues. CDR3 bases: TGCAGTGCTAGAAACTCCTACGAGCAGTACTTC. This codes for CSARNSYEQYF.

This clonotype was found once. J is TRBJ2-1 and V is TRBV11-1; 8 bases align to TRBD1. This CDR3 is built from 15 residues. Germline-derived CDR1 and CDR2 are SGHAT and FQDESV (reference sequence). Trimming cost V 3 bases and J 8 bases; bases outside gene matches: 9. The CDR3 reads CASSLDREAFDEQFF. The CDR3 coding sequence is TGTGCCAGCAGCTTGGACAGGGAAGCTTTCGATGAGCAGTTCTTC. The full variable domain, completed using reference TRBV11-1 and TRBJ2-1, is EAEVAQSPRYKITEKSQAVAFWCDPISGHATLYWYRQILGQGPELLVQFQDESVVDDSQLPKDRFSAERLKGVDSTLKIQPAELGDSAMYLCASSLDREAFDEQFFGPGTRLTVL.

In nucleotides, the CDR3 is TGTGCCAGCACTCCTACGAATAGCAATCAGCCCCAGCATTTT. This codes for CASTPTNSNQPQHF. The rearrangement joins TRBV6-2 or TRBV6-3 to TRBJ1-5; no reliable D call. From germline, CDR1 is MNHEY and CDR2 SVGEGT. The CDR3 has 14 residues. The ends were cut back, 7 bases at V and 0 bases at J, with 10 bases in the middle.

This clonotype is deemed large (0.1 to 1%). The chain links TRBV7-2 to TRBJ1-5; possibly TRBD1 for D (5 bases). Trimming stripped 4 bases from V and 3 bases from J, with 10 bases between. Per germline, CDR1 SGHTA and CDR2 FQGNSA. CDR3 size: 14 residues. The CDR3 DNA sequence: TGTGCCAGCAGCTCTAGACAGTTCAATCAGCCCCAGCATTTT. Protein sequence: CASSSRQFNQPQHF. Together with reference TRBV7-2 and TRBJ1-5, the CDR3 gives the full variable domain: GAGVSQSPSNKVTEKGKDVELRCDPISGHTALYWYRQSLGQGLEFLIYFQGNSAPDKSGLPSDRFSAERTGGSVSTLTIQRTQQEDSAVYLCASSSRQFNQPQHFGDGTRLSIL.

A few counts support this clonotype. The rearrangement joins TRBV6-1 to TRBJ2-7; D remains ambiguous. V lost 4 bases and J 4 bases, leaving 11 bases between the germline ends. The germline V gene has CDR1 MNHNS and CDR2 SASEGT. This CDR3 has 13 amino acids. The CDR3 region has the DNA TGTGCCAGCAGTGCACGCTGGGATTACGAGCAGTACTTC. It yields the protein CASSARWDYEQYF.

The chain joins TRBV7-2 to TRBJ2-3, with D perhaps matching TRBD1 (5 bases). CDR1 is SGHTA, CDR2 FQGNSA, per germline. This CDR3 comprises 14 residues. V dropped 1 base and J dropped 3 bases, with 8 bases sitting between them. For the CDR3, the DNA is TGTGCCAGCAGCTTAGATAGGGGTACAGATACGCAGTATTTT. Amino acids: CASSLDRGTDTQYF.

This CDR3 is CAISELANTGELFF. The CDR3 DNA reads as TGTGCCATCAGTGAACTAGCGAACACCGGGGAGCTGTTTTTT. The gene calls are TRBV10-3 and TRBJ2-2; tentative D call: TRBD2 (5 bases). In germline, CDR1 is ENHRY, CDR2 SYGVKD. The CDR3 is 14 residues long. The V end lost 3 bases, the J end lost 0 bases, and 5 bases lay between the germline ends.

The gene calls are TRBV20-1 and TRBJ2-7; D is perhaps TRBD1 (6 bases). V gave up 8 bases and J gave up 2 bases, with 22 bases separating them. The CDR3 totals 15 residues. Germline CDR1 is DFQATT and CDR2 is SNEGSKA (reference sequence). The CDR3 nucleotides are TGCAGTCCTTTTTCCAAGACAGGAGCTACCTACGAGCAGTACTTC. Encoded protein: CSPFSKTGATYEQYF.

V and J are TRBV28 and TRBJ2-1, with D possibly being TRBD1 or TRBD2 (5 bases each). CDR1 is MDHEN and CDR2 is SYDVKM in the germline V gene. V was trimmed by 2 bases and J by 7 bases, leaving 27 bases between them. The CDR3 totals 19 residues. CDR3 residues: CASSLGWLSSGTVGNEQFF. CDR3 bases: TGTGCCAGCAGTTTAGGTTGGTTGTCTTCAGGGACGGTTGGGAATGAGCAGTTCTTC.

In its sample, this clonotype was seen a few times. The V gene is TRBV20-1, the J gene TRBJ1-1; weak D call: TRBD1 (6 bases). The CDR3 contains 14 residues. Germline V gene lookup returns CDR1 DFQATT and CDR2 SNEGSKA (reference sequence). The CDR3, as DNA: TGCAGCCCCTCTGATGGGGGCGGGAACACTGAAGCTTTCTTT. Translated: CSPSDGGGNTEAFF.

The CDR3 loop is CSATKTNTDTQYF. The CDR3 DNA is TGCAGTGCTACGAAGACTAACACAGATACGCAGTATTTT. The chain joins TRBV20-1 to TRBJ2-3; D may be TRBD2 (5 bases). There are 13 residues in the CDR3. Germline values: CDR1 DFQATT, CDR2 SNEGSKA (reference sequence). Trimming removed 4 bases at V and 2 bases at J, with 10 bases between.

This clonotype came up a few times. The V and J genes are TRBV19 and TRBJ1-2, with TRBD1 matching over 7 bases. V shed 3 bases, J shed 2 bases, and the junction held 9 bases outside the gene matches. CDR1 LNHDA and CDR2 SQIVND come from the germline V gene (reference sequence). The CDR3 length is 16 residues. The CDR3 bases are TGTGCCAGTAGTATCGGGTCCAGGGGGACCAACTATGGCTACACCTTC. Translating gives CASSIGSRGTNYGYTF.

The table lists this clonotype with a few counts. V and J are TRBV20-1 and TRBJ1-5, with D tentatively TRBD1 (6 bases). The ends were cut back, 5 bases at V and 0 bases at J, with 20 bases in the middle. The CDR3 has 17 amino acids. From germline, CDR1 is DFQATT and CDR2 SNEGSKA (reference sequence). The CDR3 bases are TGCAGTGCTGAACCGGGACACATATTAGATAGCAATCAGCCCCAGCATTTT. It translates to CSAEPGHILDSNQPQHF.

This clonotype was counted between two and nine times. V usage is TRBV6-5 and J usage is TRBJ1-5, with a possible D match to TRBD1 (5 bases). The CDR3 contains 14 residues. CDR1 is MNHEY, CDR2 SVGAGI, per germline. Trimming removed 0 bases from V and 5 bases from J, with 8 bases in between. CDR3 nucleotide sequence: TGTGCCAGCAGTTACTCTGACAGCGATCAGCCCCAGCATTTT. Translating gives CASSYSDSDQPQHF.